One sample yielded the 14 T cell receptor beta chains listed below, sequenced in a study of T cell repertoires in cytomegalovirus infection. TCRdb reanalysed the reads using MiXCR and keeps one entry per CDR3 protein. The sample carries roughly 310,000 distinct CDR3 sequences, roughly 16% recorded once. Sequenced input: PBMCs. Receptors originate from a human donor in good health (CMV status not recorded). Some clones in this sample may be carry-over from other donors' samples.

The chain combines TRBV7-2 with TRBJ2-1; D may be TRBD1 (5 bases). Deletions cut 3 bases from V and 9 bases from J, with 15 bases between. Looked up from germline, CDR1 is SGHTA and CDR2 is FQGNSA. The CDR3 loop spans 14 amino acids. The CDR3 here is CASSLGLGVSEQFF. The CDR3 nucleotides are TGTGCCAGCAGCTTGGGGCTAGGGGTGAGTGAGCAGTTCTTC.

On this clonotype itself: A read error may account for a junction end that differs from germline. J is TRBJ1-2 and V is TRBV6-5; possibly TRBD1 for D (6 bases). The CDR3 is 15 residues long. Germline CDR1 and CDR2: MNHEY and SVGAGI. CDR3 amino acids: CVSSRWTDDNYGYTF. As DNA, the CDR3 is TGTGTCAGCAGCCGCTGGACAGACGATAACTATGGCTACACCTTC.

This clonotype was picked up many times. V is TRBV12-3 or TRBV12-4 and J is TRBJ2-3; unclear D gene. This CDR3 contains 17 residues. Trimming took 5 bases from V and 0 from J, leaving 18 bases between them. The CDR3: CASSPPPSMASTDTQYF. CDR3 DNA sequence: TGTGCCAGCAGTCCCCCACCCTCCATGGCTAGCACAGATACGCAGTATTTT.

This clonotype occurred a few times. CDR3 DNA sequence: TGTGCCAGCAGCCCCCTGAGTGGAGCTGAAGCTTTCTTT. It translates to CASSPLSGAEAFF. V is TRBV7-2 and J is TRBJ1-1; D call uncertain. Trimming removed 5 bases at V and 6 bases at J, with 13 bases between. This CDR3 comprises 13 residues. In germline, CDR1 is SGHTA, CDR2 FQGNSA.

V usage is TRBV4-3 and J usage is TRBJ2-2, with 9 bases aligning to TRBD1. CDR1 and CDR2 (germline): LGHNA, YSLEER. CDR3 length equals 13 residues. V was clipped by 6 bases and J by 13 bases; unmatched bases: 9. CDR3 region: CASSPLGTGRLFF. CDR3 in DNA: TGCGCCAGCAGTCCACTAGGGACAGGGAGGCTGTTTTTT.

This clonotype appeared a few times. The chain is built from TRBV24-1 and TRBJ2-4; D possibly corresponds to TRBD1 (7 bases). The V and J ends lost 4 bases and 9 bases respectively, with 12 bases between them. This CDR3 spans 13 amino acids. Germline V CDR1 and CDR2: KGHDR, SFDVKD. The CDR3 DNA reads TGTGCCACCAGTGAGCAGGGGGGAAGCATTCAGTACTTC. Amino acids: CATSEQGGSIQYF.

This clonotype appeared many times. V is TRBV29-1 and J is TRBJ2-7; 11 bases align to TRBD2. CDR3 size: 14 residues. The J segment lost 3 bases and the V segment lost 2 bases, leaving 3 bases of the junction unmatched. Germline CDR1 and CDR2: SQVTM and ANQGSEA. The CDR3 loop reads CSVERLAGNYEQYF. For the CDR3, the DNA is TGCAGCGTTGAAAGACTAGCGGGGAACTACGAGCAGTACTTC.

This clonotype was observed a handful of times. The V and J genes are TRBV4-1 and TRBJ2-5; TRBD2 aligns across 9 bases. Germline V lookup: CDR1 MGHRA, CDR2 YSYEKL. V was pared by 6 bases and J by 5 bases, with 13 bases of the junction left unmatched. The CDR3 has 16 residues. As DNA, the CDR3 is TGCGCCAGCAGGCGTGATCCGGGACTAGCCCTGGAGACCCAGTACTTC. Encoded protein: CASRRDPGLALETQYF.

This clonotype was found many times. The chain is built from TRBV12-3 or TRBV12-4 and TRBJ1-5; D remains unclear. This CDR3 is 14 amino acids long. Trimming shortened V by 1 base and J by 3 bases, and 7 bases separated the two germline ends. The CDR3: CASSLETVNQPQHF. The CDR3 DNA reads TGTGCCAGCAGTTTAGAAACAGTCAATCAGCCCCAGCATTTT.

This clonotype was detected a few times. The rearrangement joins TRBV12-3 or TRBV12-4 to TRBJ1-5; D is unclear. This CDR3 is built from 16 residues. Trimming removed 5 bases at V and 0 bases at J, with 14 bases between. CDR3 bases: TGTGCCAGCAGTCCCTACGACACTTATAGCAATCAGCCCCAGCATTTT. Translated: CASSPYDTYSNQPQHF.

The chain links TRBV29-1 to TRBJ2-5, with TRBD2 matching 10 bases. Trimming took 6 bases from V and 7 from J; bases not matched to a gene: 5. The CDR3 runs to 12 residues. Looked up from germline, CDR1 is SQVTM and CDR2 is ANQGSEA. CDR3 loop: CSVVTSGVTQYF. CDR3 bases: TGCAGCGTGGTTACTAGCGGGGTGACCCAGTACTTC.

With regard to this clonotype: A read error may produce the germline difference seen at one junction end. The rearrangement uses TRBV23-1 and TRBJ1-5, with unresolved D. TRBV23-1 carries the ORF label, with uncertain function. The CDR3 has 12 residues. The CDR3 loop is CASSLCQSAPAF. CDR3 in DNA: TGCGCCAGCAGTCTCTGTCAATCAGCCCCAGCATTT.

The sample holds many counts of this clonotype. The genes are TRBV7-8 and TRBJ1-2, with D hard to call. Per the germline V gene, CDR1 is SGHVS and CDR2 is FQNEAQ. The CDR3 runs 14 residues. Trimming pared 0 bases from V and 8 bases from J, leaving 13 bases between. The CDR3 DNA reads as TGTGCCAGCAGCTTAGCGGGTAGAGGAGAGGGCTACACCTTC. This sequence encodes CASSLAGRGEGYTF.

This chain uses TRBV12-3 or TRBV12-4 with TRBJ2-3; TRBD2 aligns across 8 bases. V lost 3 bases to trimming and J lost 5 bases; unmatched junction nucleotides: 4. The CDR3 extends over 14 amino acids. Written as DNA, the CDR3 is TGTGCCAGCAGTTTCGGGCTAGCGGGAGATACGCAGTATTTT. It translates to CASSFGLAGDTQYF.